This note documents a single T cell receptor (beta chain) sequence. This record comes from a study of blood T cell repertoires in COVID-19. As for the study in general: T cells, B-cell-depleted T cells, or PBMCs provided the cDNA or gDNA that served as material.

As originally analysed: Nucleated cell number was recorded as an estimate derived from reference gene primer amplification. Sequencing was performed with immunoSEQ multiplex PCR; in TCRdb, only in-frame clones are kept and a portion is missing. The DNA gave D and trimming, while V, J and clone size come from that table. Found here are about 71,000 clones, about nine tenths of them singletons; the top ten hold roughly 2%. The CDR3 runs to 18 residues. The V and J ends lost 1 base and 5 bases respectively, with 19 bases between them. CDR1 and CDR2 from the germline V gene are SGHDT and YYEEEE. Sequencing was done on a sample of peripheral blood. The chain joins TRBV5-6 to TRBJ1-6, with D perhaps matching TRBD1 (6 bases). This TCR came from a man aged 25-45 years with acute or convalescent COVID-19. For the CDR3, the DNA is TGTGCCAGCAGCTTGTTTTCTACAGGGTTCGGTGATAATTCACCCCTCCACTTT. Its protein is CASSLFSTGFGDNSPLHF. The full variable domain, in which reference TRBV5-6 and TRBJ1-6 provide the parts outside the CDR3, is DAGVTQSPTHLIKTRGQQVTLRCSPKSGHDTVSWYQQALGQGPQFIFQYYEEEERQRGNFPDRFSGHQFPNYSSELNVNALLLGDSALYLCASSLFSTGFGDNSPLHFGNGTRLTVT.